These 9 T cell receptor beta chains share one sample of origin, sequenced in a study of blood T cell repertoires in COVID-19. Sequenced by immunoSEQ multiplex PCR; TCRdb stores in-frame clones only, minus some. This sample has 120,000 to 150,000 clones; about 88% occur once, and the top ten carry 5% to 6%. Sequencing was done on a sample of peripheral blood. These receptors originate from a human donor in a cohort sampled during active COVID-19.

The chain recombines TRBV10-2 with TRBJ2-4; 9 bases agree with TRBD2. Germline CDR1 WSHSY, CDR2 SAAADI. The CDR3 sequence is 16 residues long. Trimming cost V 5 bases and J 8 bases; bases outside gene matches: 13. This CDR3 is CASSKLGGTSLYIQYF. The DNA of the CDR3 is TGCGCCAGCAGTAAACTTGGGGGGACTAGCTTGTACATTCAGTACTTC.

This clone came up a few times. The rearrangement joins TRBV7-3 to TRBJ2-2, with 7 bases lining up with TRBD1. Germline V lookup: CDR1 SGHTA, CDR2 FQGTGA. The V and J ends lost 5 bases and 0 bases, in that order; junction bases with no gene match: 3. The CDR3 spans 15 residues. The CDR3 region has the DNA TGTGCCAGCAGCCCGGACAGGTCGAACACCGGGGAGCTGTTTTTT. Translating it yields CASSPDRSNTGELFF.

The chain is built from TRBV7-3 and TRBJ2-7, with D hard to call. The CDR3 has 13 residues. Trimming took 3 bases from V and 0 from J, leaving 6 bases between them. Germline V gene lookup returns CDR1 SGHTA and CDR2 FQGTGA. The chain's CDR3 is CASSLGRSYEQYF. Written as DNA, the CDR3 is TGTGCCAGCAGCTTGGGCCGCTCCTACGAGCAGTACTTC.

This clone was seen a single time. The V gene is TRBV13, the J gene TRBJ1-6, with 9 bases that match TRBD1. After removal of 0 bases from V and 3 bases from J, the junction contained 12 bases not matched to a gene. This CDR3 is 20 amino acids long. Germline V CDR1 and CDR2: PRHDT, FYEKMQ (reference sequence). The CDR3 is CASSLGPGQGLGNYNSPLHF. CDR3 sequence (DNA): TGTGCCAGCAGCTTAGGTCCGGGACAGGGTTTAGGCAACTATAATTCACCCCTCCACTTT.

The chain combines TRBV7-2 with TRBJ2-2, with TRBD2 as a possible D gene (6 bases). Trimming took 4 bases from V and 3 from J, leaving 9 bases between them. Looked up from germline, CDR1 is SGHTA and CDR2 is FQGNSA. The CDR3 sequence is 14 residues long. CDR3 sequence reads: CASSSGLHTGELFF. For the CDR3, the DNA is TGTGCCAGCAGCTCGGGACTTCACACCGGGGAGCTGTTTTTT. Full variable domain (outside the CDR3, taken from reference TRBV7-2 and TRBJ2-2): GAGVSQSPSNKVTEKGKDVELRCDPISGHTALYWYRQSLGQGLEFLIYFQGNSAPDKSGLPSDRFSAERTGGSVSTLTIQRTQQEDSAVYLCASSSGLHTGELFFGEGSRLTVL.

This chain joins TRBV7-8 and TRBJ1-1, with 10 bases identical to TRBD1. Trimming removed 5 bases from V and 7 bases from J; junction bases left unmatched: 16. Germline lookup yields CDR1 SGHVS and CDR2 FQNEAQ. This CDR3 spans 17 amino acids. CDR3 sequence (DNA): TGTGCCAGCAGCACACAACCTGGACAGGGGGAATGGATTGAAGCTTTCTTT. Translated, it gives CASSTQPGQGEWIEAFF.

This rearrangement joins TRBV18 to TRBJ2-5; TRBD2 matches 14 bases. Germline values: CDR1 KGHSH, CDR2 LQKENI. The V gene end was trimmed by 3 bases and the J gene end by 5 bases; junction bases not matched to a gene: 8. The CDR3 runs 17 residues. The CDR3 bases are TGTGCCAGCTCACCCCCCTCAGGGACTAGCGGGAGCGAGACCCAGTACTTC. This encodes CASSPPSGTSGSETQYF.

V and J are TRBV2 and TRBJ1-6; D unclear. This CDR3 is built from 15 residues. Trimming removed 7 bases at V and 6 bases at J, with 16 bases between. CDR1 is SNHLY, CDR2 FYNNEI, per germline. The CDR3 coding sequence is TGTGCCAGCATACAAGACACCCGCCCTAATTCACCCCTCCACTTT. Residues: CASIQDTRPNSPLHF.

V is TRBV9 and J is TRBJ2-1; D gene ambiguous. Germline lookup yields CDR1 SGDLS and CDR2 YYNGEE. The CDR3 extends over 14 amino acids. Trimming took off 0 bases at V and 6 bases at J, with 10 bases between the two ends. This chain's CDR3 is CASSVVQGANEQFF. Here the CDR3 DNA reads TGTGCCAGCAGCGTAGTCCAAGGAGCCAATGAGCAGTTCTTC.